The 32 T cell receptor beta chains given below trace back to one sample, sequenced in a study of CD8+CD57+ T cells in acquired aplastic anemia. Those patients picked for sequencing had displayed CD8+CD57+ cell expansion on flow cytometry. Genomic DNA was employed as the template in profiling TCR beta VDJ and CDR3. TCRdb recomputed calls from the reads with MiXCR, one row per CDR3 protein. The data hold approximately 220,000 distinct CDR3 sequences, with around half observed a single time. The sample comprised sorted CD4+, CD8+, or CD8+CD57+ T cells (not recorded which) from PBMCs. The receptors were gathered from a human donor with aplastic anemia.

V gene TRBV7-9 combines with J gene TRBJ2-5; 8 bases fit TRBD2. J was trimmed by 1 base and V by 4 bases; bases with no gene match: 5. CDR1 and CDR2 (germline): SEHNR, FQNEAQ (reference sequence). CDR3 length: 15 amino acids. The CDR3 region is CASSYASGGQETQYF. In nucleotides, the CDR3 is TGTGCCAGCAGCTACGCGAGCGGGGGCCAAGAGACCCAGTACTTC.

The V call is TRBV9, the J call TRBJ2-3, with D possibly matching TRBD2 (5 bases). V was shortened by 3 bases and J by 4 bases, with 12 bases between the two germline ends. The CDR3 consists of 14 residues. The germline CDR1 and CDR2 sequences are SGDLS and YYNGEE. Written as DNA, the CDR3 is TGTGCCAGCAGCGCGAGAGGGAACCCAGATACGCAGTATTTT. Encoded protein: CASSARGNPDTQYF.

The chain joins TRBV12-3 or TRBV12-4 to TRBJ2-1; 13 bases match TRBD2. The CDR3 sequence is 17 residues long. V shed 4 bases, J shed 12 bases, and the junction held 15 bases outside the gene matches. The CDR3: CASSSPWTSGGGRGQFF. Here the CDR3 DNA reads TGTGCCAGCAGTTCTCCTTGGACTAGCGGGGGCGGTCGGGGGCAGTTCTTC.

This clonotype was detected many times. The chain has TRBV2 and TRBJ1-2; D is ambiguous. The CDR3 has 11 residues. The germline V and J ends were trimmed by 6 bases and 4 bases, with 6 bases remaining between them. The germline gives CDR1 SNHLY, CDR2 FYNNEI. CDR3 sequence (DNA): TGTGCCAGCAGGGGAATCTATGGCTACACCTTC. Encoded protein: CASRGIYGYTF. Full variable domain (missing parts from reference TRBV2 and TRBJ1-2): EPEVTQTPSHQVTQMGQEVILRCVPISNHLYFYWYRQILGQKVEFLVSFYNNEISEKSEIFDDQFSVERPDGSNFTLKIRSTKLEDSAMYFCASRGIYGYTFGSGTRLTVV.

A few counts support this clonotype. Given a much more abundant clone one base away, this may be a read error. This sequence joins TRBV20-1 and TRBJ2-7; D unresolved. Germline CDR1 is DFQATT and CDR2 is SNEGSKA (reference sequence). CDR3 length equals 12 residues. For the CDR3, the DNA is TGCAGTGCTAGAGTAGAAGGTTACGTGCAGTACTTC. Translating gives CSARVEGYVQYF.

This clonotype was recorded only once. The V gene is TRBV20-1, the J gene TRBJ2-7; the match to TRBD1 covers 10 bases. Trimming took 1 base from V and 6 from J; bases not matched to a gene: 3. This CDR3 has 13 residues. The V gene's germline CDR1 is DFQATT and CDR2 SNEGSKA (reference sequence). The CDR3 protein is CSARGTGGSEQYF. The CDR3 DNA follows: TGCAGTGCTAGAGGGACAGGGGGGTCCGAGCAGTACTTC.

This chain connects TRBV27 to TRBJ2-1, with D possibly matching TRBD2 (5 bases). The CDR3 sequence is 14 residues long. V was trimmed by 8 bases and J by 9 bases, leaving 20 bases between them. From germline, CDR1 is MNHEY and CDR2 SMNVEV (reference sequence). The CDR3 is CASRSGQVAGEQFF. The CDR3 nucleotides are TGTGCCAGCCGTTCGGGCCAGGTTGCGGGTGAGCAGTTCTTC.

A few counts support this clonotype. This chain joins TRBV19 and TRBJ1-5, with 12 bases matching TRBD1. This CDR3 contains 13 residues. The germline gives CDR1 LNHDA, CDR2 SQIVND (reference sequence). J was trimmed by 7 bases and V by 10 bases; bases with no gene match: 5. Written as DNA, the CDR3 is TGTGCCATCGCCGGGACAGGGGGCCAGCCCCAGCATTTT. Its translation is CAIAGTGGQPQHF.

This clonotype has ten or more counts. The chain combines TRBV6-4 with TRBJ2-1; 13 bases agree with TRBD2. Germline V lookup: CDR1 MRHNA, CDR2 SNTAGT. This CDR3 is built from 15 residues. V shed 4 bases and J 7 bases; nucleotides not matched to a gene: 4. CDR3 DNA sequence: TGTGCCAGCAGTGCCGGGACTAGCGGGGATAATGAGCAGTTCTTC. The encoded protein is CASSAGTSGDNEQFF.

The chain's CDR3 is CSVRGGGRETQYF. CDR3 DNA: TGCAGCGTTCGGGGGGGGGGCAGGGAGACCCAGTACTTC. The V call is TRBV29-1, the J call TRBJ2-5, with TRBD2 matching 8 bases. Germline CDR1 reads SQVTM; CDR2 reads ANQGSEA. The CDR3 has 13 amino acids. The V and J ends lost 5 bases and 5 bases, in that order; junction bases with no gene match: 7.

V and J are TRBV29-1 and TRBJ1-2, with D uncertain. This CDR3 spans 10 amino acids. Germline CDR1 SQVTM, CDR2 ANQGSEA. Trimming removed 6 bases from V and 4 bases from J, with 6 bases in between. The CDR3 region is CSVDSYGYTF. The CDR3 DNA reads as TGCAGCGTGGATAGCTATGGCTACACCTTC.

This clonotype showed up many times. This chain links TRBV4-3 with TRBJ1-2; TRBD1 might be the D (6 bases). Per the germline V gene, CDR1 is LGHNA and CDR2 is YSLEER. The CDR3 extends over 17 amino acids. Between the trimmed V and J ends, which lost 4 bases and 4 bases, there was a span of 22 bases. The DNA for the CDR3 is TGCGCCAGCAGCCGAAACTTACTTCGGGACACCGTCTATGGCTACACCTTC. Encoded protein: CASSRNLLRDTVYGYTF.

This clonotype was observed a handful of times. V gene TRBV4-1 combines with J gene TRBJ1-5; D is ambiguous. Germline CDR1 is MGHRA and CDR2 is YSYEKL. V dropped 4 bases and J dropped 0 bases, with 10 bases sitting between them. The CDR3 runs to 15 residues. CDR3 protein: CASSPIDYSNQPQHF. In nucleotides, the CDR3 is TGCGCCAGCAGCCCTATAGATTATAGCAATCAGCCCCAGCATTTT.

The CDR3 coding sequence is TGTGCCACACGGACGGTTGAGAACTATGGCTACACCTTC. Encoded protein: CATRTVENYGYTF. V and J are TRBV19 and TRBJ1-2; D unclear. Germline V gene lookup returns CDR1 LNHDA and CDR2 SQIVND (reference sequence). The CDR3 is 13 residues long. Deletions cut 10 bases from V and 2 bases from J, with 14 bases between.

This clonotype was seen more than once but under ten times. The genes are TRBV4-3 and TRBJ1-2; D remains ambiguous. Trimming stripped 1 base from V and 2 bases from J, with 8 bases between. The CDR3 runs 14 residues. Germline V gene data show CDR1 as LGHNA and CDR2 as YSLEER. The CDR3 here is CASSQVGRNYGYTF. The CDR3 DNA sequence: TGCGCCAGCAGCCAAGTCGGACGGAACTATGGCTACACCTTC.

Ten or more counts support this clonotype. CDR3 protein: CASSVAGQGVDGYTF. The CDR3, as DNA: TGTGCCAGCAGCGTAGCGGGACAGGGGGTAGATGGCTACACCTTC. The gene calls are TRBV9 and TRBJ1-2; 11 bases agree with TRBD1. V was pared by 0 bases and J by 6 bases, with 4 bases of the junction left unmatched. Germline lookup yields CDR1 SGDLS and CDR2 YYNGEE. This CDR3 comprises 15 residues.

This clonotype occurred a few times. The chain has TRBV10-1 and TRBJ1-2; D might be TRBD1 (5 bases). The length of the CDR3 is 14 residues. V was trimmed by 8 bases and J by 2 bases, leaving 15 bases between them. CDR1 is WNHNN and CDR2 is SYGVQD in the germline V gene (reference sequence). The CDR3 reads CASEGRRGNYGYTF. CDR3 nucleotide sequence: TGCGCCAGCGAGGGTAGAAGGGGCAACTATGGCTACACCTTC.

In its sample, this clonotype was seen many times. The V gene is TRBV24-1, the J gene TRBJ2-2, with D tentatively TRBD1 (6 bases). The germline gives CDR1 KGHDR, CDR2 SFDVKD. This CDR3 spans 13 amino acids. V was trimmed by 4 bases and J by 10 bases, leaving 12 bases between them. The CDR3 nucleotides are TGTGCCACCAGTGAGGGGGCGGAAACGGAGCTGTTTTTT. It codes for CATSEGAETELFF.

This chain uses TRBV25-1 with TRBJ1-3; D remains ambiguous. Germline assignment: CDR1 MGHDK and CDR2 SYGVNS. The CDR3 loop spans 15 amino acids. Trimming removed 3 bases at V and 0 bases at J, with 9 bases between. In DNA, the CDR3 is TGTGCCAGCAGTGACTCTAAAGGCTCTGGAAACACCATATATTTT. This encodes CASSDSKGSGNTIYF.

The chain combines TRBV7-8 with TRBJ1-5; D is perhaps TRBD1 (5 bases). V shed 1 base and J shed 8 bases, with 21 bases lying between them. Germline values: CDR1 SGHVS, CDR2 FQNEAQ. The CDR3 runs to 17 residues. Written as DNA, the CDR3 is TGTGCCAGCAGCTTAGTGACTCCGGGACTCTCGCACGAGCCCCAGCATTTT. This translates into CASSLVTPGLSHEPQHF.

The V call is TRBV2, the J call TRBJ1-2, with a weak D call TRBD1 (6 bases). This CDR3 region has 12 residues. Germline CDR1 reads SNHLY; CDR2 reads FYNNEI. Trimming cost V 8 bases and J 3 bases, with 10 bases left between them. The CDR3 reads CASAEGDYGYTF. The CDR3 coding sequence is TGTGCCAGCGCTGAGGGGGACTATGGCTACACCTTC.

J is TRBJ2-1 and V is TRBV7-8, with D tentatively TRBD1 (8 bases). With 0 bases removed from V and 13 bases from J, the gap between germline ends came to 16 bases. The CDR3 has 14 residues. CDR1 SGHVS and CDR2 FQNEAQ come from the germline V gene. CDR3: CASSLAQGGAYQFF. In DNA form, the CDR3 reads TGTGCCAGCAGCTTAGCACAGGGGGGGGCTTATCAGTTCTTC.

Only one count was recorded for this clonotype. At one of its ends the junction is not consistent with the germline gene, which may arise from a read error. V usage is TRBV7-6 and J usage is TRBJ1-1; D is unresolved. Germline CDR1 reads SGHVS; CDR2 reads FNYEAQ. The CDR3 totals 13 residues. The CDR3 sequence: CASSLAWGTEAFF. The CDR3 nucleotides are TGTGCTAGCAGCTTAGCTTGGGGCACTGAAGCTTTCTTT.

Comment on this clonotype: One junction end disagrees with the germline gene, perhaps due to a read error. V usage is TRBV2 and J usage is TRBJ1-2; D ambiguous. The CDR3 consists of 12 residues. The V gene's germline CDR1 is SNHLY and CDR2 FYNNEI. The CDR3 DNA sequence: TGTGCCAGCAGTGGGGAGATGGTCGGCTGCACCTTC. It specifies CASSGEMVGCTF.

This clonotype was observed a few times. V is TRBV15 and J is TRBJ2-7, with D maybe TRBD1 (5 bases). Between the trimmed V and J ends, which lost 3 bases and 0 bases, there was a span of 9 bases. CDR1 and CDR2 from the germline V gene are LNHNV and YYDKDF (reference sequence). This CDR3 region has 14 residues. The CDR3 coding sequence is TGTGCCACCAGCAGCTTAGACAGCTCCTACGAGCAGTACTTC. Residues: CATSSLDSSYEQYF. Variable domain in full (rest from reference TRBV15 and TRBJ2-7): DAMVIQNPRYQVTQFGKPVTLSCSQTLNHNVMYWYQQKSSQAPKLLFHYYDKDFNNEADTPDNFQSRRPNTSFCFLDIRSPGLGDTAMYLCATSSLDSSYEQYFGPGTRLTVT.

This clonotype was counted once. This sequence joins TRBV7-9 and TRBJ1-2; the match to TRBD1 covers 7 bases. Germline V gene data show CDR1 as SEHNR and CDR2 as FQNEAQ (reference sequence). J gave up 7 bases and V 4 bases, and 12 bases lay outside the gene matches. The length of the CDR3 is 15 residues. In DNA form, the CDR3 reads TGTGCCAGCAGCTCGACAACGACAGGGAACGCTGGCTACACCTTC. It encodes CASSSTTTGNAGYTF.

This clonotype was counted at least ten times. The chain combines TRBV6-1 with TRBJ1-5; no definite D call. V was trimmed by 4 bases and J by 2 bases, leaving 15 bases between them. This CDR3 spans 16 amino acids. Germline V gene lookup returns CDR1 MNHNS and CDR2 SASEGT. CDR3 protein: CASSVDWGYRNQPQHF. The CDR3 DNA follows: TGTGCCAGCAGTGTTGATTGGGGTTATCGCAATCAGCCCCAGCATTTT.

V gene TRBV7-2 combines with J gene TRBJ2-1; D is unresolved. Trimming took 7 bases from V and 4 from J, leaving 20 bases between them. CDR1 and CDR2 from the germline V gene are SGHTA and FQGNSA. The CDR3 runs to 16 residues. This CDR3 reads CASTTPTAPRYNEQFF. CDR3 in DNA: TGTGCCAGCACAACCCCCACAGCGCCCCGATACAATGAGCAGTTCTTC.

This clonotype was observed many times. The chain is built from TRBV28 and TRBJ2-1; 10 bases agree with TRBD1. The germline V gene has CDR1 MDHEN and CDR2 SYDVKM. The CDR3 has 14 amino acids. Losses at the gene ends were 8 bases for V and 7 bases for J; bases not matched to a gene: 8. CDR3 DNA sequence: TGTGCCAGCCTAGCACGGACAGGGGGGAATGAGCAGTTCTTC. As protein: CASLARTGGNEQFF.

This clonotype was seen a handful of times. V usage is TRBV24-1 and J usage is TRBJ2-7; TRBD1 matches at 8 bases. V trimming: 3 bases; J trimming: 3 bases; junction bases outside the gene matches: 12. CDR3 size: 17 residues. CDR1 and CDR2 from the germline V gene are KGHDR and SFDVKD. The CDR3 is CATSDHRQGQGNYEQYF. The CDR3 DNA reads TGTGCCACCAGTGATCATCGTCAAGGACAGGGAAACTACGAGCAGTACTTC.

The chain employs TRBV2 and TRBJ1-4; 7 bases line up with TRBD1. This CDR3 has 16 residues. CDR1 and CDR2 (germline): SNHLY, FYNNEI. Trimming took 6 bases from V and 5 from J; bases not matched to a gene: 12. The CDR3 bases are TGTGCCAGCAGCTCATTCCCGGGACAGCTAAATGAAAAACTGTTTTTT. Amino acid sequence: CASSSFPGQLNEKLFF.

CDR3 amino acids: CASSPTGTSAAGELFF. CDR3 bases: TGTGCCAGCAGCCCAACCGGGACTAGCGCGGCCGGGGAGCTGTTTTTT. The chain links TRBV6-4 to TRBJ2-2, with 10 bases that match TRBD2. Germline V gives CDR1 MRHNA, CDR2 SNTAGT. Unmatched junction bases numbered 10, after V lost 6 bases and J lost 6 bases. The CDR3 is made up of 16 amino acids.